Listed below are T cell receptor beta chains from one sample, sequenced in a study of blood T cell repertoires in COVID-19. Data came from immunoSEQ multiplex PCR; TCRdb stores just in-frame clones and leaves some out. The data hold around 160,000 clones, with just over 90% observed a single time. The source material was peripheral blood. All receptors come from a man younger than 35 with acute or convalescent COVID-19. CDR3s include the opening cysteine and the closing phenylalanine or tryptophan. D genes are given only for firm matches. Size tells how often a clone was seen (once, few, many) or the class of an expanded clone, and some rows leave it out.

CDR3aa,CDR3nt,d_gene,j_gene,v_gene,abundance
CAWSVRRGGANYGYTF,TGTGCCTGGAGTGTACGTCGAGGGGGCGCGAACTATGGCTACACCTTC,TRBD1,TRBJ1-2,TRBV30,-
CASMEGPNQPQHF,TGTGCCAGCATGGAGGGCCCCAATCAGCCCCAGCATTTT,-,TRBJ1-5,TRBV6-5,few
CASESTGISPYGYTF,TGTGCCAGTGAATCTACAGGTATTTCCCCCTATGGCTACACCTTC,-,TRBJ1-2,TRBV19,-
CASTESSGLYNEQFF,TGTGCCAGCACTGAGTCTAGCGGGCTGTACAATGAGCAGTTCTTC,TRBD2,TRBJ2-1,TRBV2,once
CASSLDRYNSPLHF,TGTGCCAGCAGCTTGGACAGGTATAATTCACCCCTCCACTTT,-,TRBJ1-6,TRBV5-4,-
CASRLDGNEKLFF,TGTGCCAGCAGATTAGACGGTAATGAAAAACTGTTTTTT,-,TRBJ1-4,TRBV7-2,-
CASSLGDRDYNEQFF,TGTGCCAGCAGCTTAGGGGACAGGGATTACAATGAGCAGTTCTTC,TRBD1,TRBJ2-1,TRBV11-2,-
CASSEYGENYGYTF,TGTGCCAGCAGTGAATACGGGGAAAACTATGGCTACACCTTC,-,TRBJ1-2,TRBV25-1,-
CASSVGVQGAYGNTIYF,TGTGCCAGCAGCGTAGGTGTACAGGGGGCGTACGGAAACACCATATATTTT,TRBD1,TRBJ1-3,TRBV9,-
CASPDRRHHGENYTF,TGTGCCAGCCCGGACAGGAGACACCACGGCGAGAACTACACCTTC,TRBD1,TRBJ1-2,TRBV6-5,-
CAISESGSDTNEKLFF,TGTGCCATCAGTGAGTCGGGGAGTGACACTAATGAAAAACTGTTTTTT,-,TRBJ1-4,TRBV10-3,-
CASSLADRGTEAFF,TGTGCCAGCAGCTTAGCGGACAGGGGGACTGAAGCTTTCTTT,TRBD1,TRBJ1-1,TRBV7-6,-
CASSQGRGYRGSLDF,TGTGCCAGCAGCCAAGGAAGGGGTTACCGCGGGAGCTTAGATTTT,TRBD2,TRBJ2-3,TRBV3-1/TRBV3-2,-
CASSLSPGTYEQYF,TGTGCCAGCAGCTTGAGTCCAGGGACCTACGAGCAGTACTTC,-,TRBJ2-7,TRBV5-6,-
CASSFAQGRTYEQYF,TGTGCCAGCAGCTTCGCTCAGGGTAGGACCTACGAGCAGTACTTC,-,TRBJ2-7,TRBV11-2,-
CASSLGGLKTQYF,TGTGCCAGCAGCTTAGGGGGACTAAAGACGCAGTATTTT,TRBD2,TRBJ2-3,TRBV7-8,-
CASSQTDRNTEAFF,TGTGCCAGCAGTCAAACCGACAGGAACACTGAAGCTTTCTTT,-,TRBJ1-1,TRBV5-4,-
CAWSSRAGAYQETQYF,TGTGCCTGGAGTTCCAGAGCGGGTGCGTACCAAGAGACCCAGTACTTC,-,TRBJ2-5,TRBV30,-
CASSEQVLNQPQHF,TGTGCCAGCAGTGAACAGGTCCTAAATCAGCCCCAGCATTTT,-,TRBJ1-5,TRBV6-1,once
CASSMAGEGNQPQHF,TGTGCCAGTAGTATGGCAGGGGAAGGCAATCAGCCCCAGCATTTT,-,TRBJ1-5,TRBV19,-
CASSQDRTGGREQYF,TGTGCCAGCAGCCAAGATCGTACAGGGGGCAGGGAGCAGTACTTC,TRBD1,TRBJ2-7,TRBV14,-
CASIPGQENTEAFF,TGTGCCAGCATCCCGGGACAGGAGAACACTGAAGCTTTCTTT,TRBD1,TRBJ1-1,TRBV7-9,-
CASSTRQFSDFDSPLHF,TGTGCCAGCAGCACCCGCCAGTTTTCAGATTTCGATTCACCCCTCCACTTT,-,TRBJ1-6,TRBV14,-
CAWSRSSLGYTF,TGTGCCTGGAGTAGAAGTAGTTTGGGCTACACCTTC,-,TRBJ1-2,TRBV30,-
CASRTSRVSGPQHF,TGTGCCAGTAGGACCTCCAGGGTCTCAGGGCCCCAGCATTTT,-,TRBJ1-5,TRBV19,once
CASSLATGGRFVNEKLFF,TGCGCCAGCAGCTTGGCCACAGGGGGCCGGTTCGTTAATGAAAAACTGTTTTTT,TRBD1,TRBJ1-4,TRBV5-1,-
CASSVSGGGLTDTQYF,TGTGCCAGCAGCGTATCGGGGGGGGGACTTACAGATACGCAGTATTTT,TRBD2,TRBJ2-3,TRBV9,-
CAWSIVTGTEAFF,TGTGCCTGGAGTATTGTGACAGGGACTGAAGCTTTCTTT,TRBD1,TRBJ1-1,TRBV30,once
CASSLNYLAPEGGYTF,TGTGCCAGCAGCTTGAATTATTTGGCACCTGAGGGTGGCTACACCTTC,-,TRBJ1-2,TRBV5-6,-
CASKEVAGGSDTQYF,TGTGCCAGCAAGGAGGTAGCGGGGGGGTCAGATACGCAGTATTTT,TRBD2,TRBJ2-3,TRBV2,-
CASRNGGEEKLFF,TGTGCCAGCAGGAACGGGGGGGAGGAAAAACTGTTTTTT,-,TRBJ1-4,TRBV6-5,-